Following are 28 T cell receptor beta chains from one sample sequenced in a study of OX40 agonist ivuxolimab in advanced cancers. Profiled with immunoSEQ multiplex PCR; TCRdb holds only in-frame clones, not every one. The table includes roughly 58,000 clones, about 88% detected once. Sequenced here: CD4+ or CD8+ T cells sorted from blood, sampled in a trial of the OX40 agonist ivuxolimab. The receptors shown here come from an adult with an advanced solid tumor such as melanoma, head and neck, liver or kidney cancer.

V is TRBV6-4 and J is TRBJ2-3, with 12 positions matching TRBD2. From germline, CDR1 is MRHNA and CDR2 SNTAGT. Trimming cost V 3 bases and J 7 bases; bases outside gene matches: 5. This CDR3 region has 15 residues. This CDR3 is CASSETSGGHHTQYF. CDR3 nucleotides: TGTGCCAGCAGTGAGACTAGCGGGGGACATCATACGCAGTATTTT.

This clone was observed once. V usage is TRBV25-1 and J usage is TRBJ2-4; 7 bases match TRBD1. The germline CDR1 and CDR2 sequences are MGHDK and SYGVNS. Trimming took 7 bases from V and 4 from J; bases not matched to a gene: 7. CDR3 size: 14 residues. The CDR3 nucleotides read TGTGCCAGCAACCCCCGGGGACAGAAAAACATTCAGTACTTC. Translation gives CASNPRGQKNIQYF.

The rearrangement uses TRBV5-1 and TRBJ2-1; D not resolved. CDR1 is SGHRS, CDR2 YFSETQ, per germline. The CDR3 length is 15 residues. V lost 3 bases to trimming and J lost 4 bases, with 14 bases between them. The CDR3 loop is CASSSQTPSYNEQFF. As DNA, the CDR3 is TGCGCCAGCAGCTCTCAGACCCCCAGTTACAATGAGCAGTTCTTC.

This chain uses TRBV9 with TRBJ2-1; either TRBD1 or TRBD2 may fit D (5 bases each). Trimming pared 4 bases from V and 8 bases from J, leaving 16 bases between. CDR1 and CDR2 (germline): SGDLS, YYNGEE. This CDR3 has 14 residues. The CDR3 DNA reads as TGTGCCAGCAGCCGATGGGGGAGTGGTGATGAGCAGTTCTTC. Translating it yields CASSRWGSGDEQFF.

This clone was seen only a few times. This CDR3 reads CASSYWGFEGQETQYF. The CDR3 DNA reads as TGTGCCAGCAGTTACTGGGGTTTCGAAGGACAAGAGACCCAGTACTTC. This sequence joins TRBV6-6 and TRBJ2-5; D remains ambiguous. The V gene lost 1 base and the J gene lost 2 bases, with 14 bases spanning the gap. The CDR3 length is 16 residues. Germline V gene data show CDR1 as MNHNY and CDR2 as SVGAGI (reference sequence).

This chain connects TRBV5-1 to TRBJ1-1, with a possible D match to TRBD1 (5 bases). This CDR3 is 13 amino acids long. Germline CDR1 is SGHRS and CDR2 is YFSETQ. V shed 7 bases and J shed 2 bases, with 12 bases lying between them. The CDR3 bases are TGCGCCAGCGGGAGGCAGGGAAACACTGAAGCTTTCTTT. It is translated as CASGRQGNTEAFF.

This rearrangement joins TRBV30 to TRBJ2-7; TRBD2 aligns across 11 bases. V was clipped by 3 bases and J by 3 bases; unmatched bases: 10. The CDR3 consists of 16 residues. Germline CDR1 GTSNPN, CDR2 SVGIG (reference sequence). CDR3 sequence: CAWRPSGGSGGYEQYF. The CDR3 DNA is TGTGCCTGGAGACCTAGCGGGGGGTCCGGGGGCTACGAGCAGTACTTC.

The chain links TRBV7-2 to TRBJ2-1, with D perhaps being TRBD1 or TRBD2 (5 bases each). Trimming stripped 3 bases from V and 5 bases from J, with 8 bases between. This CDR3 contains 13 residues. The germline V gene has CDR1 SGHTA and CDR2 FQGNSA. CDR3 residues: CASSLGVNNEQFF. Written as DNA, the CDR3 is TGTGCCAGCAGCTTGGGGGTAAACAATGAGCAGTTCTTC.

The chain combines TRBV28 with TRBJ2-2; D is unclear. The V end was cut by 3 bases, the J end by 0 bases, with 5 bases between. There are 14 residues in the CDR3. CDR1 is MDHEN and CDR2 is SYDVKM in the germline V gene. For the CDR3, the DNA is TGTGCCAGCAGTTTCTCAGCGAACACCGGGGAGCTGTTTTTT. Translated: CASSFSANTGELFF. Supplemented by reference TRBV28 and TRBJ2-2, the full variable domain reads DVKVTQSSRYLVKRTGEKVFLECVQDMDHENMFWYRQDPGLGLRLIYFSYDVKMKEKGDIPEGYSVSREKKERFSLILESASTNQTSMYLCASSFSANTGELFFGEGSRLTVL.

The gene calls are TRBV6-5 and TRBJ2-2; no definite D call. The germline V gene has CDR1 MNHEY and CDR2 SVGAGI. Trimming removed 6 bases at V and 5 bases at J, with 13 bases between. There are 14 residues in the CDR3. The CDR3 is CASRSSKGTGELFF. CDR3 DNA sequence: TGTGCCAGCAGAAGTAGTAAGGGAACCGGGGAGCTGTTTTTT.

This rearrangement joins TRBV27 to TRBJ1-1, with 9 bases fitting TRBD1. J was trimmed by 5 bases and V by 3 bases; bases with no gene match: 13. The germline gives CDR1 MNHEY, CDR2 SMNVEV (reference sequence). CDR3 length equals 17 residues. The chain's CDR3 is CASSLAQGAKGYTEAFF. The CDR3 region has the DNA TGTGCCAGCAGTTTGGCACAGGGGGCTAAGGGGTATACTGAAGCTTTCTTT.

The rearrangement joins TRBV6-5 to TRBJ2-3, with unresolved D. Germline V gene sequence: CDR1 MNHEY, CDR2 SVGAGI. The CDR3 totals 12 residues. V was shortened by 6 bases and J by 4 bases, with 8 bases between the two germline ends. This CDR3 is CASRELPDTQYF. For the CDR3, the DNA is TGTGCCAGCAGGGAGCTTCCAGATACGCAGTATTTT.

The chain uses TRBV5-1 and TRBJ2-2; 10 bases line up with TRBD2. J gave up 8 bases and V 4 bases, and 11 bases lay outside the gene matches. Germline CDR1 SGHRS, CDR2 YFSETQ. CDR3 length: 16 amino acids. CDR3 nucleotide sequence: TGCGCCAGCAGCCCCTCGAGCGGGAGGGCTAATGGGGAGCTGTTTTTT. Amino acid sequence: CASSPSSGRANGELFF.

The chain couples TRBV18 to TRBJ2-1; D ambiguous. The germline gives CDR1 KGHSH, CDR2 LQKENI. The CDR3 runs to 15 residues. The V and J ends lost 3 bases and 5 bases respectively, with 14 bases between them. CDR3 bases: TGTGCCAGCTCACCTCTTCAGGTCTTGCACAATGAGCAGTTCTTC. Its translation is CASSPLQVLHNEQFF.

The chain employs TRBV5-8 and TRBJ1-2, with D maybe TRBD1 (6 bases). Germline V CDR1 and CDR2: SGHTS, YDEGEE. Trimming pared 4 bases from V and 8 bases from J, leaving 18 bases between. The CDR3 contains 14 residues. The CDR3 region is CASSRRGQILGYTF. DNA of the CDR3: TGTGCCAGCAGCCGAAGAGGACAGATCCTGGGCTACACCTTC.

The V gene is TRBV7-2, the J gene TRBJ2-3; unclear D gene. This CDR3 is 13 amino acids long. CDR1 and CDR2 (germline): SGHTA, FQGNSA. Trimming cost V 6 bases and J 5 bases, with 12 bases left between them. CDR3 loop: CASSQDSGDTQYF. Here the CDR3 DNA reads TGTGCCAGCAGTCAAGATAGTGGAGATACGCAGTATTTT.

The chain employs TRBV5-4 and TRBJ1-2; TRBD1 agrees at 7 bases. V lost 1 base and J lost 8; bases outside the gene matches: 11. The CDR3 extends over 15 amino acids. Germline CDR1 reads SGHNT; CDR2 reads YYREEE (reference sequence). CDR3: CASSLPTGSQMGYTF. The CDR3 bases are TGTGCCAGCAGCTTGCCGACAGGGTCCCAGATGGGCTACACCTTC. Supplemented by reference TRBV5-4 and TRBJ1-2, the full variable domain reads ETGVTQSPTHLIKTRGQQVTLRCSSQSGHNTVSWYQQALGQGPQFIFQYYREEENGRGNFPPRFSGLQFPNYSSELNVNALELDDSALYLCASSLPTGSQMGYTFGSGTRLTVV.

This chain joins TRBV28 and TRBJ2-6, with D possibly matching TRBD1 (5 bases). Trimming pared 5 bases from V and 0 bases from J, leaving 11 bases between. CDR1 is MDHEN, CDR2 SYDVKM, per germline. The CDR3 sequence is 16 residues long. CDR3 residues: CASSLDSHSGANVLTF. The CDR3 region has the DNA TGTGCCAGCAGTCTAGACAGTCACTCTGGGGCCAACGTCCTGACTTTC.

The CDR3 nucleotides read TGTGCCAGCAGAACTCCCCCAGAAACCACCGGGGAGCTGTTTTTT. It specifies CASRTPPETTGELFF. The chain carries TRBV7-2 and TRBJ2-2; D not resolved. Germline V gene data show CDR1 as SGHTA and CDR2 as FQGNSA. This CDR3 comprises 15 residues. The germline V and J ends were trimmed by 6 bases and 4 bases, with 15 bases remaining between them.

The V gene is TRBV6-1, the J gene TRBJ1-5; no reliable D call. V lost 1 base and J 9 bases, leaving 19 bases between the germline ends. Germline V gene lookup returns CDR1 MNHNS and CDR2 SASEGT. CDR3 length: 16 residues. CDR3 nucleotides: TGTGCCAGCAGTGAAGGCTCCCAGCGACTTCAGCGGCCCCAGCATTTT. Protein sequence: CASSEGSQRLQRPQHF.

The gene calls are TRBV19 and TRBJ1-5, with D possibly TRBD1 on 5 matching bases. CDR3 length: 14 amino acids. The germline V gene has CDR1 LNHDA and CDR2 SQIVND (reference sequence). V dropped 7 bases and J dropped 0 bases, with 10 bases sitting between them. In nucleotides, the CDR3 is TGTGCCAGTACGGCAGGGCTTAGCAATCAGCCCCAGCATTTT. This codes for CASTAGLSNQPQHF.

The genes are TRBV10-3 and TRBJ2-2, with TRBD1 matching over 10 bases. Germline CDR1 and CDR2: ENHRY and SYGVKD. After removal of 2 bases from V and 6 bases from J, the junction contained 9 bases not matched to a gene. The length of the CDR3 is 17 residues. The CDR3 region is CAISEASTTGGSGELFF. The CDR3 nucleotides read TGTGCCATCAGTGAGGCATCCACGACAGGGGGCTCCGGGGAGCTGTTTTTT.

This chain links TRBV11-2 with TRBJ2-3, with D perhaps TRBD2 (6 bases). CDR1 and CDR2 (germline): SGHAT, FQNNGV. The V end was cut by 1 base, the J end by 6 bases, with 20 bases between. The CDR3 totals 17 residues. In nucleotides, the CDR3 is TGTGCCAGCAGCTTAGTGGGAAGCCCGGGAGTTGAGGATACGCAGTATTTT. It translates to CASSLVGSPGVEDTQYF.

The chain uses TRBV7-2 and TRBJ2-5; 14 positions match TRBD2. The germline gives CDR1 SGHTA, CDR2 FQGNSA. This CDR3 spans 17 amino acids. The V segment lost 2 bases and the J segment 1 base; nucleotides outside the gene matches: 3. The CDR3 protein is CASSLFGTSGSQETQYF. DNA for the CDR3: TGTGCCAGCAGCTTATTCGGGACTAGCGGGAGCCAAGAGACCCAGTACTTC.

DNA for the CDR3: TGTGCCACCAGCAGAGACCTGAGCCCCTATAATTCACCCCTCCACTTT. Translation gives CATSRDLSPYNSPLHF. J is TRBJ1-6 and V is TRBV15, with unresolved D. The V gene lost 0 bases and the J gene lost 2 bases, with 8 bases spanning the gap. This CDR3 region has 16 residues. CDR1 and CDR2 (germline): LNHNV, YYDKDF (reference sequence).

This chain uses TRBV5-6 with TRBJ2-5; the match to TRBD2 covers 7 bases. The CDR3 runs 15 residues. Germline V gene lookup returns CDR1 SGHDT and CDR2 YYEEEE. The trim removed 3 bases at V and 2 bases at J, leaving 7 bases unmatched. The DNA of the CDR3 is TGTGCCAGCAGCTCCCTACTAGCGCTACAAGAGACCCAGTACTTC. Translating it yields CASSSLLALQETQYF. The whole variable domain, filled in from reference TRBV5-6 and TRBJ2-5, reads DAGVTQSPTHLIKTRGQQVTLRCSPKSGHDTVSWYQQALGQGPQFIFQYYEEEERQRGNFPDRFSGHQFPNYSSELNVNALLLGDSALYLCASSSLLALQETQYFGPGTRLLVL.

The chain links TRBV9 to TRBJ2-1; TRBD1 aligns across 7 bases. The germline CDR1 and CDR2 sequences are SGDLS and YYNGEE. The V and J ends lost 1 base and 10 bases, in that order; junction bases with no gene match: 5. The CDR3 spans 13 residues. CDR3 loop: CASSVPGTAEQFF. The CDR3 bases are TGTGCCAGCAGCGTACCGGGGACAGCAGAGCAGTTCTTC.

This clone appeared a few times. This chain joins TRBV7-2 and TRBJ2-2; no definite D call. The CDR3 covers 14 residues. From germline, CDR1 is SGHTA and CDR2 FQGNSA. Trimming stripped 5 bases from V and 2 bases from J, with 9 bases between. The CDR3 loop is CASSVSLNTGELFF. The CDR3 nucleotides read TGTGCCAGCAGCGTCAGCTTAAACACCGGGGAGCTGTTTTTT.